The present T cell receptor (beta chain) was sequenced within a study of T-cell reconstitution after alpha-beta-depleted transplantation in children. General study findings and limits: Most T-cell counts and diversity one year after the transplant came from T cells that were newly produced. Some patients owed their high day-60 TCRbeta diversity to surviving recipient T cells and thymic progenitors. Where alpha-beta T cells came from about two months after transplant was reportedly several hundred expanded graft clones.

Researchers prepared the TCRbeta library using unique molecular identifiers, the study reports. TCRdb independently ran MiXCR on the PCR reads; one entry per CDR3 protein. The table shows about 250,000 distinct CDR3 sequences, with 20% to 30% occurring only once. This CDR3 is built from 12 residues. The germline V and J ends were trimmed by 1 base and 9 bases, with 10 bases remaining between them. Germline V gene sequence: CDR1 SGHVS, CDR2 FQNEAQ. On this clonotype: The antigen is unknown.

Sequences were derived from PBMCs, mostly from graft donor cells, sampled 360 days after TCRalphabeta/CD19-depleted stem cell transplant. This TCR came from a female patient aged 2 to 10 who had a stem cell transplant for congenital amegakaryocytic thrombocytopenia, so the T cells may come from the graft donor. V and J are TRBV7-8 and TRBJ2-7, with D uncertain. The CDR3 bases are TGTGCCAGCAGCTTAGGCCCCCAAGTGCAGTACTTC. It is translated as CASSLGPQVQYF.